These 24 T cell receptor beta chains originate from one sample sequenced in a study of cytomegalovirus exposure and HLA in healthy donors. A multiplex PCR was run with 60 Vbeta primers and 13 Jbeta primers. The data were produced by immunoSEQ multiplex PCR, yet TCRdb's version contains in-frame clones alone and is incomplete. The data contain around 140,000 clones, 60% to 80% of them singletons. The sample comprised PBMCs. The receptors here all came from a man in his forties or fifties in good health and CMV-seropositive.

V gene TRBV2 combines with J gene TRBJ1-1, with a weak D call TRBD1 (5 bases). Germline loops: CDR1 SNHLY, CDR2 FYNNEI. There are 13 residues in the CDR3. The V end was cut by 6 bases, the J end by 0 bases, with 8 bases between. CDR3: CASRAGLNTEAFF. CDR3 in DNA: TGTGCCAGCAGGGCAGGGCTGAACACTGAAGCTTTCTTT.

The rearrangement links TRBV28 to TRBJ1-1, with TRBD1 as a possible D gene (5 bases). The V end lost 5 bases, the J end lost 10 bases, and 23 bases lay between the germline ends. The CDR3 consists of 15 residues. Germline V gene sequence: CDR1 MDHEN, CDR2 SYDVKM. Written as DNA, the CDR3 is TGTGCCAGCAGTCCGGCGGACATGGGATTAAGTTCAGCTTTCTTT. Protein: CASSPADMGLSSAFF.

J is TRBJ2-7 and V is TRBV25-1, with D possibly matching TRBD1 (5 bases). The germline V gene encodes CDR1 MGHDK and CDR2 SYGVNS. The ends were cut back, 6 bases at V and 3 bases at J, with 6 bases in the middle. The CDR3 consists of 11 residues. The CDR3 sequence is CASSRDYEQYF. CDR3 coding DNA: TGTGCCAGCAGCAGGGACTACGAGCAGTACTTC.

CDR3 nucleotides: TGTGCCAGCTCACCAGAAGCTAATCAGCCCCAGCATTTT. Its protein product is CASSPEANQPQHF. The rearrangement links TRBV18 to TRBJ1-5; D remains ambiguous. CDR1 is KGHSH and CDR2 is LQKENI in the germline V gene. This CDR3 is built from 13 residues. Trimming took 2 bases from V and 4 from J, leaving 6 bases between them.

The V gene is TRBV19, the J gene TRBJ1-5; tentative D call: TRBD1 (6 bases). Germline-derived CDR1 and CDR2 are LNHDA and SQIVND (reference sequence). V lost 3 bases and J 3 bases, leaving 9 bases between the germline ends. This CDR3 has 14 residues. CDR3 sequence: CASSIGGLNQPQHF. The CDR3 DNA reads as TGTGCCAGTAGTATCGGGGGGCTCAATCAGCCCCAGCATTTT.

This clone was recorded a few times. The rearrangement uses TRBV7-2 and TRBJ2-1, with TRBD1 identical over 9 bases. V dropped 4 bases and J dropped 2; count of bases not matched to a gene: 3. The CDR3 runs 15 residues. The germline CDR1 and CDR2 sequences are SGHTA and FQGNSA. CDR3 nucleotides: TGTGCCAGCAGCTCCGGGACAGGGACCTACAATGAGCAGTTCTTC. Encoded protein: CASSSGTGTYNEQFF. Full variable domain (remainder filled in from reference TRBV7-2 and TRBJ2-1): GAGVSQSPSNKVTEKGKDVELRCDPISGHTALYWYRQSLGQGLEFLIYFQGNSAPDKSGLPSDRFSAERTGGSVSTLTIQRTQQEDSAVYLCASSSGTGTYNEQFFGPGTRLTVL.

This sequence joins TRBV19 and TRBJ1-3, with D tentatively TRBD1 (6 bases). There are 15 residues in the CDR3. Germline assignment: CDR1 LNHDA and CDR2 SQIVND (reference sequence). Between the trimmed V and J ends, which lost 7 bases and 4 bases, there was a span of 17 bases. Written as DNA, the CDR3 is TGTGCCAGTAAGAGGGGGACGGAGAGGGGAAACACCATATATTTT. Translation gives CASKRGTERGNTIYF.

The CDR3 DNA follows: TGTGCCAGCAGTTTATTGGGAGCGGGCGTCTCCTACGAGCAGTACTTC. It encodes CASSLLGAGVSYEQYF. This chain connects TRBV28 to TRBJ2-7; tentative D call: TRBD2 (6 bases). Germline CDR1 MDHEN, CDR2 SYDVKM. Trimming pared 1 base from V and 0 bases from J, leaving 13 bases between. This CDR3 has 16 residues. Full variable domain (rest looked up from reference TRBV28 and TRBJ2-7): DVKVTQSSRYLVKRTGEKVFLECVQDMDHENMFWYRQDPGLGLRLIYFSYDVKMKEKGDIPEGYSVSREKKERFSLILESASTNQTSMYLCASSLLGAGVSYEQYFGPGTRLTVT.

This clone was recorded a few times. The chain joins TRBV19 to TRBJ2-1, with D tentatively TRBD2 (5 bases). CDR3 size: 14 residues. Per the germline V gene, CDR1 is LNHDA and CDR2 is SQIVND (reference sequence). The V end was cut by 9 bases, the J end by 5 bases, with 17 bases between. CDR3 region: CASMRRERNNEQFF. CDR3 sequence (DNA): TGTGCCAGCATGCGCCGGGAAAGAAACAATGAGCAGTTCTTC.

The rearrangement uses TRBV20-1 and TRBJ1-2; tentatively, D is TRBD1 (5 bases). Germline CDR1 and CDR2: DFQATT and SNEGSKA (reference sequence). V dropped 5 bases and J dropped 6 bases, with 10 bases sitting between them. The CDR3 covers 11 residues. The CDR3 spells CSAYEGDGYTF. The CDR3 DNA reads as TGCAGTGCTTACGAAGGGGATGGCTACACCTTC.

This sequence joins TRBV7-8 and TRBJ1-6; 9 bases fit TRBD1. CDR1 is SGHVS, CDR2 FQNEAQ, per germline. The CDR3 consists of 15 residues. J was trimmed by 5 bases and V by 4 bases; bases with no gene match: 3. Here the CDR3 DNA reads TGTGCCAGCAGCTCCCGGGACAGGGATAATTCACCCCTCCACTTT. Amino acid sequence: CASSSRDRDNSPLHF.

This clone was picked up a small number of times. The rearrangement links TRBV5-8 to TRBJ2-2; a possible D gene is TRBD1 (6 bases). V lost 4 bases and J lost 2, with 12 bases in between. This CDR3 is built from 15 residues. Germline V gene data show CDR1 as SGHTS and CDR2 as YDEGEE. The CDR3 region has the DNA TGTGCCAGCAGCATCGGACAGATTAACACCGGGGAGCTGTTTTTT. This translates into CASSIGQINTGELFF.

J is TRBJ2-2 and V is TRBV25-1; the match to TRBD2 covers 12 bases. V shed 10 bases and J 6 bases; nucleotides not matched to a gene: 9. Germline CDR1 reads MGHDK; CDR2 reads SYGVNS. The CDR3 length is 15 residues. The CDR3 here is CATETSGGLSGELFF. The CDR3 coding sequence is TGTGCCACCGAGACTAGCGGGGGCTTATCCGGGGAGCTGTTTTTT. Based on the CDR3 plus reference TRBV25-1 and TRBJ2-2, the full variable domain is EADIYQTPRYLVIGTGKKITLECSQTMGHDKMYWYQQDPGMELHLIHYSYGVNSTEKGDLSSESTVSRIRTEHFPLTLESARPSHTSQYLCATETSGGLSGELFFGEGSRLTVL.

The CDR3 DNA sequence: TGTGCCAGCAGCTTAATAGGGGGTTTCGGGCAGCCCCAGCATTTT. This sequence encodes CASSLIGGFGQPQHF. The rearrangement joins TRBV5-5 to TRBJ1-5, with D perhaps TRBD1 (6 bases). Between the trimmed V and J ends, which lost 2 bases and 7 bases, there was a span of 16 bases. Per germline, CDR1 SGHKS and CDR2 YYEKEE (reference sequence). The CDR3 totals 15 residues.

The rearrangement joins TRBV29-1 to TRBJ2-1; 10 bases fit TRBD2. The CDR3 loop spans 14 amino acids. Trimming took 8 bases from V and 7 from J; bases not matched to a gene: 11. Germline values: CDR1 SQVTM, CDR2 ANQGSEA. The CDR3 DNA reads TGCAGCTTCAGCGGGAGGGCCAGGACAAATGAGCAGTTCTTC. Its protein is CSFSGRARTNEQFF.

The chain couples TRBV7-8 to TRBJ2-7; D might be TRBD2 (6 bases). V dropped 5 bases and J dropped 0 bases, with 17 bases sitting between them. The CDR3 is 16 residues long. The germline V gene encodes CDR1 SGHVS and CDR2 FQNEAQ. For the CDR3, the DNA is TGTGCCAGCAGCCCCCGGGGGATTCGGGGCTCCTACGAGCAGTACTTC. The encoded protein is CASSPRGIRGSYEQYF.

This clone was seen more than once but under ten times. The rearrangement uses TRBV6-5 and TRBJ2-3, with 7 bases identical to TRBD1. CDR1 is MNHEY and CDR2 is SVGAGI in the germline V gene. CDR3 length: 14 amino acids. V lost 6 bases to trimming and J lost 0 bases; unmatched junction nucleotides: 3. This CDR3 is CASSDRVSTDTQYF. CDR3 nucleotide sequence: TGTGCCAGCAGCGACAGGGTGAGCACAGATACGCAGTATTTT.

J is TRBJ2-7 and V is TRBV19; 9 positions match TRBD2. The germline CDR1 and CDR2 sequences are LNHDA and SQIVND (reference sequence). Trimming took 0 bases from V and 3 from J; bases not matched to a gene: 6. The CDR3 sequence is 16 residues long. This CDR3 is CASSIDGAGGYYEQYF. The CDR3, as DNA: TGTGCCAGTAGTATAGACGGAGCGGGAGGCTACTACGAGCAGTACTTC.

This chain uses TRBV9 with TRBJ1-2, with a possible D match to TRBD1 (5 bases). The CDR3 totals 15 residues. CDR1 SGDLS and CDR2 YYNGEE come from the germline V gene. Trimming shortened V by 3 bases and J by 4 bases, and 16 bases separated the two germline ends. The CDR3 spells CASSAPDRGGYGYTF. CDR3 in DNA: TGTGCCAGCAGCGCACCCGACAGAGGTGGCTATGGCTACACCTTC.

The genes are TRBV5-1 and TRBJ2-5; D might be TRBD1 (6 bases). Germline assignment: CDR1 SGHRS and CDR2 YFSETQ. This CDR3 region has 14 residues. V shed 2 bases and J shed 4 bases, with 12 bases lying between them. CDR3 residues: CASSLSQGGETQYF. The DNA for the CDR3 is TGCGCCAGCAGCTTATCACAGGGCGGAGAGACCCAGTACTTC.

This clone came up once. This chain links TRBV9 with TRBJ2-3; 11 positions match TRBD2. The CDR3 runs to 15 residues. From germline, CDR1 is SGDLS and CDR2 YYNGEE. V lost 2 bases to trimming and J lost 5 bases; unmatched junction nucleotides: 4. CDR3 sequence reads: CASSVLAGGGDTQYF. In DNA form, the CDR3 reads TGTGCCAGCAGCGTCTTAGCGGGAGGGGGAGATACGCAGTATTTT.

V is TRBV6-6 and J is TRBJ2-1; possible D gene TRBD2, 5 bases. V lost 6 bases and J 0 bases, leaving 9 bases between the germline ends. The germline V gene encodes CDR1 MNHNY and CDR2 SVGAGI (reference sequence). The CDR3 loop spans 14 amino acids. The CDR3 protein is CASSPTSSYNEQFF. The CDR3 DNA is TGTGCCAGCAGCCCTACTAGCTCCTACAATGAGCAGTTCTTC.

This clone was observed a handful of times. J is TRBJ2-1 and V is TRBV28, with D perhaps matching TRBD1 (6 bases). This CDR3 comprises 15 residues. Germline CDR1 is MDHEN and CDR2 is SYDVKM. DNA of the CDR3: TGTAAATTCTACGGTTCAGGGGCCTCTTCCAATGAGCAGTTCTTC. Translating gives CKFYGSGASSNEQFF.

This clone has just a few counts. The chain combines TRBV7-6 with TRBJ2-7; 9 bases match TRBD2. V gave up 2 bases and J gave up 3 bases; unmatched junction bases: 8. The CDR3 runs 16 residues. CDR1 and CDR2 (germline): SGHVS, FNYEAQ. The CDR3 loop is CASSLIASGTNYEQYF. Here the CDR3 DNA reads TGTGCCAGCAGCTTAATAGCTAGCGGGACAAACTACGAGCAGTACTTC.